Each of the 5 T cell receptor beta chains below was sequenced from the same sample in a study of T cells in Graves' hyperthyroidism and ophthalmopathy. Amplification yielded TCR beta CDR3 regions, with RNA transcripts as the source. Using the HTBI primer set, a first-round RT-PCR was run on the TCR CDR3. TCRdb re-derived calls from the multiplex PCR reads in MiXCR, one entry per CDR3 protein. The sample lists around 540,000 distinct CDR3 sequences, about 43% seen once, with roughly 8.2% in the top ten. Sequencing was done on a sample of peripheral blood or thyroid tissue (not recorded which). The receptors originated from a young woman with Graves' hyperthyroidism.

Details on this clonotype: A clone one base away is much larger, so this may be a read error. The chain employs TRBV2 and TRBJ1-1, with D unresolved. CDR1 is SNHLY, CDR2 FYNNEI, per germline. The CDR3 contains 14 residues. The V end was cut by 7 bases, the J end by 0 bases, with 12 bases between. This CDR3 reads CASIATTMNTEAFF. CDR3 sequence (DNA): TGTGCCAGCATCGCGACAACCATGAACACTGAAGCTTTCTTT.

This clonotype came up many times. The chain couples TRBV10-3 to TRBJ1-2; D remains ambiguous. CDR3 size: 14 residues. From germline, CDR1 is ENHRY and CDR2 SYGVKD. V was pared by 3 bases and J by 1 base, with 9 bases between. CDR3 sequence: CAISDGRDNYGYTF. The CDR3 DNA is TGTGCCATCAGTGATGGGCGGGATAACTATGGCTACACCTTC.

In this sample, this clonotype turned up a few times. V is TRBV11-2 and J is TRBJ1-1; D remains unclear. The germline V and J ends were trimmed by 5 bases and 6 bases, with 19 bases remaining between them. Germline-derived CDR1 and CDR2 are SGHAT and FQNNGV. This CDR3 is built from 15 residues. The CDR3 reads CASSETNYGLSEAFF. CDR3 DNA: TGTGCCAGCAGCGAAACCAATTACGGATTGTCTGAAGCTTTCTTT.

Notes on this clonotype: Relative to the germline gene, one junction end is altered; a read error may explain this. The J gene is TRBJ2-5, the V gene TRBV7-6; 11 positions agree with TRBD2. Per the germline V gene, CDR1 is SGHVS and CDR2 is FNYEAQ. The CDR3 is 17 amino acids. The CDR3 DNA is TGTGCCAGCAGCTTAATGGGGACTAGCGGCCACCAAGAGGCCCAGTACTTC. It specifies CASSLMGTSGHQEAQYF. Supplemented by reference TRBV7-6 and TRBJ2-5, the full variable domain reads GAGVSQSPRYKVTKRGQDVALRCDPISGHVSLYWYRQALGQGPEFLTYFNYEAQQDKSGLPNDRFSAERPEGSISTLTIQRTEQRDSAMYRCASSLMGTSGHQEAQYFGPGTRLLVL.

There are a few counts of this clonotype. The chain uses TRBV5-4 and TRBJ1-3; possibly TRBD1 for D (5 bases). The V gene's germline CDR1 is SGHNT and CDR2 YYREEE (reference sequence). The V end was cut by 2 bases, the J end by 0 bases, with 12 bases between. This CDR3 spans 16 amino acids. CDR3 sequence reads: CASSLGVPNSGNTIYF. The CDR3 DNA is TGTGCCAGCAGCTTAGGGGTGCCGAACTCTGGAAACACCATATATTTT.